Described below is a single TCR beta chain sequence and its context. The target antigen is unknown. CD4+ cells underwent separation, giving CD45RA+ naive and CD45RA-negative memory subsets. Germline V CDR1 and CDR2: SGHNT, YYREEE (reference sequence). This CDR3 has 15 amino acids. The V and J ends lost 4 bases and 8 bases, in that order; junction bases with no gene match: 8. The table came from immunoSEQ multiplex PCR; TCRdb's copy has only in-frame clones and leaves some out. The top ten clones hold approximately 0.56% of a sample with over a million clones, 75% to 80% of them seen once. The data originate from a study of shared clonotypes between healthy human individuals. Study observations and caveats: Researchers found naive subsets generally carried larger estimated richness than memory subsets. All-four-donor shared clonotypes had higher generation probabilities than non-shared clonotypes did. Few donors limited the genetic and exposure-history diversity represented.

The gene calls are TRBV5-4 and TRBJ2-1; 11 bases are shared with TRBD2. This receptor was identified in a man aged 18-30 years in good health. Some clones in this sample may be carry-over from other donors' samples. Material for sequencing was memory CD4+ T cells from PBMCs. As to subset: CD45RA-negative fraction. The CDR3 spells CASSIDSGRAHEQFF. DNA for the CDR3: TGTGCCAGCAGCATCGATAGCGGGAGGGCTCATGAGCAGTTCTTC.